The T cell receptor beta chain under discussion was sequenced for a study of blood T cell repertoires in COVID-19. Study background: Material from acute and convalescent COVID-19 was sourced from the United States, Italy and Spain. The analysed material was cDNA or gDNA that came from T cells, B-cell-depleted T cells, or PBMCs.

In the authors' workflow: The authors estimated nucleated cell counts from reference gene primer amplification. Libraries were prepared by immunoSEQ multiplex PCR; TCRdb keeps only in-frame clonotypes and omits some of them. V, J and clone size are taken as reported in that table, and D and trimming were inferred from the DNA itself. The sample yields about 200,000 clones, more than 75% seen once. V shed 7 bases and J shed 3 bases, with 23 bases lying between them. Germline assignment: CDR1 ENHRY and CDR2 SYGVKD. The CDR3 loop spans 17 amino acids. This chain connects TRBV10-3 to TRBJ2-3; D may be TRBD2 (6 bases). Source material: peripheral blood. The origin of this receptor is a man in his forties or fifties with active or convalescent COVID-19. The chain's CDR3 is CAINDERGGIDTDTQYF. CDR3 bases: TGTGCCATCAATGACGAGAGGGGCGGGATAGATACAGATACGCAGTATTTT.